This T cell receptor (beta chain) came from a study of patients and donors after allogeneic stem cell transplantation. TCRdb independently ran MiXCR on the RT-PCR reads; one entry per CDR3 protein. The sample holds tens of thousands of distinct CDR3 sequences; approximately 5.2% are singletons and the top ten take approximately 2.5%. Germline CDR1 reads SGHVS; CDR2 reads FNYEAQ. The V end was cut by 4 bases, the J end by 1 base, with 16 bases between. This CDR3 is built from 16 residues. The receptor was isolated from a human donor who was either an allogeneic HSCT recipient or a stem cell or donor lymphocyte infusion donor (not recorded which). It is not recorded whose cells these are; they may come from a transplant donor. The sequencing input was blood, either unsorted or a sorted T cell fraction (not recorded which). The V gene is TRBV7-6, the J gene TRBJ2-5; maybe TRBD2 (6 bases). As DNA, the CDR3 is TGTGCCAGCAGCTCGGGAGTAGCGGCTTCCCAAGAGACCCAGTACTTC. Its translation: CASSSGVAASQETQYF.